This T cell receptor beta chain stems from a study of T cells in Graves' hyperthyroidism and ophthalmopathy. Overall study results and limits: Ophthalmopathy onset followed model prediction by a median approximately 6.2 months.

Between the trimmed V and J ends, which lost 2 bases and 5 bases, there was a span of 12 bases. The CDR3 is 15 residues long. CDR1 is MGHRA, CDR2 YSYEKL, per germline. Of note for this clonotype: Antigen: not known.

RNA transcripts provided the source from which TCR beta CDR3 regions were amplified. During a first-round RT-PCR of the TCR CDR3, the HTBI primer set was used. Using its own MiXCR run on the multiplex PCR reads, TCRdb lists one record per CDR3 protein. The data hold some 720,000 distinct CDR3 sequences, with about 17% observed a single time. Specimen: blood. This chain links TRBV4-1 with TRBJ1-4; D gene uncertain. This TCR derives from a young man with Graves' hyperthyroidism. The CDR3 bases are TGCGCCAGCAGCCAACCCCCAGTGGGGAATGAAAAACTGTTTTTT. It is translated as CASSQPPVGNEKLFF.